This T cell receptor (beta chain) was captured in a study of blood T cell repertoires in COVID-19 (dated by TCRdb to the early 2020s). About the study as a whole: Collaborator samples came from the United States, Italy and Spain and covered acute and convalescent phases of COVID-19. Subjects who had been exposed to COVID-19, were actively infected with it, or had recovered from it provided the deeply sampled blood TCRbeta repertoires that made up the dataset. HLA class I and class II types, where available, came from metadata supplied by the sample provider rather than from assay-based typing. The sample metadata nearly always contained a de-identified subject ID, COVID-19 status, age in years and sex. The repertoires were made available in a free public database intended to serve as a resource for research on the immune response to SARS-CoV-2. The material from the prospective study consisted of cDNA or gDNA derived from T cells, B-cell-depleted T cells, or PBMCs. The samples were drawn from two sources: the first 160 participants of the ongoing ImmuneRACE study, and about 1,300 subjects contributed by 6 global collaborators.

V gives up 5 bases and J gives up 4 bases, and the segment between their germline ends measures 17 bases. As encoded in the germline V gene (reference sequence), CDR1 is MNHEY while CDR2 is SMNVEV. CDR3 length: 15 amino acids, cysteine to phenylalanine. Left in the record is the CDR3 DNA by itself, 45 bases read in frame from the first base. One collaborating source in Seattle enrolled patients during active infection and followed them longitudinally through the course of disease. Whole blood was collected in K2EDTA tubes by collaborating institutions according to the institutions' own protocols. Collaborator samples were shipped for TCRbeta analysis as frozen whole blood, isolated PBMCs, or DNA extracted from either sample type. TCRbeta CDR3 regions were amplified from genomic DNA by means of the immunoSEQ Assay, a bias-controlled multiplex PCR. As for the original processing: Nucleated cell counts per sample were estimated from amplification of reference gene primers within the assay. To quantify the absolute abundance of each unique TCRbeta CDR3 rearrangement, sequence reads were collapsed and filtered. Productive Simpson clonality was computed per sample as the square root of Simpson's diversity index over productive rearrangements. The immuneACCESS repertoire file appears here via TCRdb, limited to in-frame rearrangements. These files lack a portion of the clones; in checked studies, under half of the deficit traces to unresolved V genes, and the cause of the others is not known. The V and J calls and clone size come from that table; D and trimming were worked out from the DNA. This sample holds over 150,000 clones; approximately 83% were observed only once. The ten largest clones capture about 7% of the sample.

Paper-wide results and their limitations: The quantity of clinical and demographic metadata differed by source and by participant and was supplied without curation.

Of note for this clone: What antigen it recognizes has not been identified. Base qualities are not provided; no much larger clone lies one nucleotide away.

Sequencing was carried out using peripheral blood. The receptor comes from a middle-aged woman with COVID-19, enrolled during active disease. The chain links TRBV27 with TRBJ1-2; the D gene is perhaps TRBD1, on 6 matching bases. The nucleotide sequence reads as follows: TGTGCCAGCAGTCCCCGCAGGGGCCAGGGCTATGGCTACACCTTC. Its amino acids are CASSPRRGQGYGYTF.